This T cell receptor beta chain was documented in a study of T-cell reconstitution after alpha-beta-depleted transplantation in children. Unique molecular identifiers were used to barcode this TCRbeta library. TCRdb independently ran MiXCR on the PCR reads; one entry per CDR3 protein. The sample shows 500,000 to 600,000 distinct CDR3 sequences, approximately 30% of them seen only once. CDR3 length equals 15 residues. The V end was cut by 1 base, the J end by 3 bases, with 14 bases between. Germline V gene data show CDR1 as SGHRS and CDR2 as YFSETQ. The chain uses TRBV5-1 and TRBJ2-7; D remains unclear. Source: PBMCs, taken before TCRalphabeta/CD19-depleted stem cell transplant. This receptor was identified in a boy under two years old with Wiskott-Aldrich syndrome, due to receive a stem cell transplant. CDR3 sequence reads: CASSLYYGTLYEQYF. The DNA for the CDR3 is TGCGCCAGCAGCTTGTACTACGGAACTCTCTACGAGCAGTACTTC.